The 20 T cell receptor beta chains below were found in one sample sequenced in a study of PD-1 blockade in classical Hodgkin lymphoma. Generated by immunoSEQ multiplex PCR, the TCRdb table keeps only in-frame clones and is missing some. The table shows about 23,000 clones, with 60% to 85% occurring only once. All patients relapsed after autologous stem cell transplantation, and brentuximab vedotin exposure varied. Sequenced material: peripheral blood mononuclear cells (PBMCs), taken before the second cycle of nivolumab. These receptors came from a human donor with classical Hodgkin lymphoma.

V is TRBV7-8 and J is TRBJ2-7, with D uncertain. The V end was cut by 5 bases, the J end by 6 bases, with 17 bases between. CDR1 is SGHVS, CDR2 FQNEAQ, per germline. The CDR3 spans 14 residues. The CDR3, as DNA: TGTGCCAGCAGCCCAACAACAGTGATGGGCGAGCAGTACTTC. It yields the protein CASSPTTVMGEQYF.

The chain has TRBV7-3 and TRBJ2-7, with TRBD2 as a possible D gene (6 bases). V was shortened by 1 base and J by 5 bases, with 9 bases between the two germline ends. CDR1 is SGHTA and CDR2 is FQGTGA in the germline V gene. The CDR3 has 13 residues. CDR3 DNA: TGTGCCAGCAGCTTAATAGGAGGGAACGAGCAGTACTTC. It is translated as CASSLIGGNEQYF.

The chain couples TRBV5-1 to TRBJ1-4, with D perhaps TRBD1 (6 bases). Germline V gene data show CDR1 as SGHRS and CDR2 as YFSETQ. Trimming cost V 2 bases and J 7 bases, with 18 bases left between them. The CDR3 has 16 residues. Written as DNA, the CDR3 is TGCGCCAGCAGCTTCTTCCAAAACAGGGTCGGTGAAAAACTGTTTTTT. Protein sequence: CASSFFQNRVGEKLFF. The variable domain in full, completed from reference TRBV5-1 and TRBJ1-4, reads KAGVTQTPRYLIKTRGQQVTLSCSPISGHRSVSWYQQTPGQGLQFLFEYFSETQRNKGNFPGRFSGRQFSNSRSEMNVSTLELGDSALYLCASSFFQNRVGEKLFFGSGTQLSVL.

The genes are TRBV5-4 and TRBJ2-1; D ambiguous. Per germline, CDR1 SGHNT and CDR2 YYREEE (reference sequence). CDR3 size: 13 residues. V was clipped by 6 bases and J by 8 bases, with 15 bases between them. The CDR3 region has the DNA TGTGCCAGCAATAGGAACTGGATGGATGAGCAGTTCTTC. As protein: CASNRNWMDEQFF. Together with reference TRBV5-4 and TRBJ2-1, the CDR3 gives the full variable domain: ETGVTQSPTHLIKTRGQQVTLRCSSQSGHNTVSWYQQALGQGPQFIFQYYREEENGRGNFPPRFSGLQFPNYSSELNVNALELDDSALYLCASNRNWMDEQFFGPGTRLTVL.

This chain connects TRBV19 to TRBJ2-7; 8 bases match TRBD1. CDR3 length: 12 residues. Germline-derived CDR1 and CDR2 are LNHDA and SQIVND (reference sequence). J lost 2 bases, V lost 9 bases, and 3 bases had no gene match. CDR3 sequence reads: CASQGATYEQYF. CDR3 DNA: TGTGCCAGCCAGGGGGCCACCTACGAGCAGTACTTC.

This rearrangement joins TRBV28 to TRBJ2-5; 7 nucleotides match TRBD1. The CDR3 extends over 14 amino acids. Germline CDR1 reads MDHEN; CDR2 reads SYDVKM. Trimming at V came to 3 bases and at J to 4 bases, leaving 5 bases not matched to a gene. Written as DNA, the CDR3 is TGTGCCAGCAGTTTCAGCAGGGGGACAGAGACCCAGTACTTC. Translating gives CASSFSRGTETQYF.

The chain uses TRBV28 and TRBJ1-5; the D is unclear. Trimming removed 7 bases at V and 5 bases at J, with 9 bases between. The CDR3 is 12 amino acids. Per the germline V gene, CDR1 is MDHEN and CDR2 is SYDVKM. The DNA of the CDR3 is TGTGCCAGCAACCACGGGGATCAGCCCCAGCATTTT. Translation: CASNHGDQPQHF. The full variable domain, completed using reference TRBV28 and TRBJ1-5, is DVKVTQSSRYLVKRTGEKVFLECVQDMDHENMFWYRQDPGLGLRLIYFSYDVKMKEKGDIPEGYSVSREKKERFSLILESASTNQTSMYLCASNHGDQPQHFGDGTRLSIL.

In DNA form, the CDR3 reads TGTGCCAGCAGTGAATCGGCTAGCGGGAGAAGGGCAGATACGCAGTATTTT. Translation gives CASSESASGRRADTQYF. J is TRBJ2-3 and V is TRBV2; 10 bases are shared with TRBD2. The CDR3 runs 17 residues. Unmatched junction bases numbered 9, after V lost 2 bases and J lost 4 bases. Germline CDR1 and CDR2: SNHLY and FYNNEI.

V usage is TRBV6-5 and J usage is TRBJ1-2, with 8 positions matching TRBD1. The CDR3 length is 16 residues. Germline V lookup: CDR1 MNHEY, CDR2 SVGAGI. Germline trimming cut 0 bases from V and 8 bases from J; bases unmatched to any gene: 11. The DNA of the CDR3 is TGTGCCAGCAGTTACTCAGGGGGTCAGGGGGCGCACGGCTACACCTTC. Residues: CASSYSGGQGAHGYTF.

The chain links TRBV6-5 to TRBJ1-2, with D uncertain. The CDR3 covers 14 residues. CDR1 and CDR2 from the germline V gene are MNHEY and SVGAGI. Trimming shortened V by 8 bases and J by 2 bases, and 15 bases separated the two germline ends. The CDR3 nucleotides are TGTGCCAGCTACGGCGGAGCACTCAACTATGGCTACACCTTC. This codes for CASYGGALNYGYTF.

The V call is TRBV7-9, the J call TRBJ1-1; no reliable D call. This CDR3 has 14 residues. With 3 bases removed from V and 4 bases from J, the gap between germline ends came to 12 bases. Germline V gene sequence: CDR1 SEHNR, CDR2 FQNEAQ (reference sequence). CDR3 sequence: CASSFSSHSTEAFF. In DNA, the CDR3 is TGTGCCAGCAGCTTTTCCAGCCACAGCACTGAAGCTTTCTTT.

The rearrangement links TRBV28 to TRBJ1-4; D gene uncertain. The length of the CDR3 is 15 residues. Germline CDR1 is MDHEN and CDR2 is SYDVKM. Trimming cost V 2 bases and J 8 bases, with 15 bases left between them. CDR3 in amino acids: CASSLELGVGEKLFF. The CDR3 bases are TGTGCCAGCAGTTTAGAACTGGGAGTTGGGGAAAAACTGTTTTTT. Complete variable domain (other parts from reference TRBV28 and TRBJ1-4): DVKVTQSSRYLVKRTGEKVFLECVQDMDHENMFWYRQDPGLGLRLIYFSYDVKMKEKGDIPEGYSVSREKKERFSLILESASTNQTSMYLCASSLELGVGEKLFFGSGTQLSVL.

For this clone: Germline and junction disagree at one end, which may indicate a read error. CDR3 nucleotide sequence: TGTGCCAGCAGTTCCCCCAGGGACGGGAATCAGCCCCAGCACTTT. Its protein is CASSSPRDGNQPQHF. The gene calls are TRBV6-5 and TRBJ1-5, with D possibly being TRBD1 (5 bases). Looked up from germline, CDR1 is MNHEY and CDR2 is SVGAGI. CDR3 size: 15 residues.

The chain links TRBV6-5 to TRBJ1-3; tentative D call: TRBD1 (5 bases). Trimming cost V 5 bases and J 0 bases, with 11 bases left between them. CDR3 length equals 15 residues. Germline lookup yields CDR1 MNHEY and CDR2 SVGAGI. This CDR3 is CASSPGLTSGNTIYF. The CDR3 DNA is TGTGCCAGCAGTCCGGGACTTACCTCTGGAAACACCATATATTTT.

The chain combines TRBV6-1 with TRBJ2-3; D is uncertain. V lost 6 bases to trimming and J lost 1 base, with 5 bases between them. Germline V lookup: CDR1 MNHNS, CDR2 SASEGT. This CDR3 has 12 amino acids. Written as DNA, the CDR3 is TGTGCCAGCAGAGGTGGCACAGATACGCAGTATTTT. This translates into CASRGGTDTQYF.

This clone was found once. The chain is built from TRBV6-1 and TRBJ1-5; weak D call: TRBD1 (5 bases). Between the trimmed V and J ends, which lost 4 bases and 7 bases, there was a span of 17 bases. The CDR3 loop spans 15 amino acids. From germline, CDR1 is MNHNS and CDR2 SASEGT. DNA for the CDR3: TGTGCCAGCAGTGGTTCCCAGGGAGCCAGGCAGCCCCAGCATTTT. Protein sequence: CASSGSQGARQPQHF.

V usage is TRBV18 and J usage is TRBJ1-4, with D maybe TRBD1 (5 bases). The V end was cut by 6 bases, the J end by 8 bases, with 13 bases between. The CDR3 is made up of 13 amino acids. Germline CDR1 and CDR2: KGHSH and LQKENI. The CDR3 is CASSRTSREKLFF. The CDR3, as DNA: TGTGCCAGCTCCCGGACAAGTCGGGAAAAACTGTTTTTT. Looking up the rest from reference TRBV18 and TRBJ1-4 gives the full variable domain: NAGVMQNPRHLVRRRGQEARLRCSPMKGHSHVYWYRQLPEEGLKFMVYLQKENIIDESGMPKERFSAEFPKEGPSILRIQQVVRGDSAAYFCASSRTSREKLFFGSGTQLSVL.

The chain is built from TRBV30 and TRBJ2-7, with a tentative D call TRBD1 (6 bases). The CDR3 consists of 14 residues. Germline lookup yields CDR1 GTSNPN and CDR2 SVGIG (reference sequence). The ends were cut back, 0 bases at V and 7 bases at J, with 16 bases in the middle. CDR3 DNA sequence: TGTGCCTGGAGTGTACAGAGCGTTACAGGGGAGCAGTACTTC. Protein sequence: CAWSVQSVTGEQYF.

This chain connects TRBV7-9 to TRBJ2-1, with 8 bases fitting TRBD2. This CDR3 has 15 residues. Per the germline V gene, CDR1 is SEHNR and CDR2 is FQNEAQ (reference sequence). The V and J ends lost 1 base and 6 bases, in that order; junction bases with no gene match: 5. CDR3 sequence reads: CASSLGGAGGNEQFF. In DNA form, the CDR3 reads TGTGCCAGCAGCTTAGGTGGGGCGGGGGGCAATGAGCAGTTCTTC.

The chain is built from TRBV9 and TRBJ2-5; possible D gene TRBD2, 6 bases. The CDR3 has 15 amino acids. Germline V CDR1 and CDR2: SGDLS, YYNGEE. Trimming removed 0 bases at V and 1 base at J, with 10 bases between. The DNA for the CDR3 is TGTGCCAGCAGCGTAGTGGGACTGTCCCAAGAGACCCAGTACTTC. Protein sequence: CASSVVGLSQETQYF.